Each of the 4 T cell receptor beta chains below was sequenced from the same sample in a study of T-cell memory formation after mild COVID-19. TCRdb reprocessed the 5' RACE reads with MiXCR, giving one entry per CDR3 protein. Of about 140,000 distinct CDR3 sequences in the sample, 11% to 15% were seen once. Material: PBMCs or a T cell subset sorted from them (not recorded which). These receptor sequences come from an adult woman who had mild COVID-19 (a few samples of this study predate the infection). Cell type and time point are not known.

The CDR3 loop is CASSFSGWGLPLHF. For the CDR3, the DNA is TGTGCCAGCAGTTTTTCCGGGTGGGGACTGCCCCTCCACTTT. V gene TRBV27 combines with J gene TRBJ1-6; possibly TRBD1 for D (5 bases). CDR1 is MNHEY, CDR2 SMNVEV, per germline (reference sequence). This CDR3 spans 14 amino acids. V was clipped by 3 bases and J by 13 bases, with 16 bases between them.

Many counts were recorded for this clonotype. V gene TRBV6-2 or TRBV6-3 combines with J gene TRBJ2-1; TRBD2 might be the D (6 bases). The CDR3 length is 14 residues. V lost 7 bases to trimming and J lost 8 bases, with 18 bases between them. Per the germline V gene, CDR1 is MNHEY and CDR2 is SVGEGT. The CDR3 sequence is CASTPGLGGHEQFF. The CDR3 bases are TGTGCCAGCACCCCGGGACTGGGCGGCCATGAGCAGTTCTTC.

The chain recombines TRBV12-3 or TRBV12-4 with TRBJ2-5, with unresolved D. The CDR3 runs 12 residues. The V end lost 5 bases, the J end lost 2 bases, and 6 bases lay between the germline ends. CDR3 loop: CASSRAQETQYF. In DNA, the CDR3 is TGTGCCAGCAGTAGGGCTCAAGAGACCCAGTACTTC.

This clonotype was seen more than once but under ten times. This chain connects TRBV7-9 to TRBJ2-3; the match to TRBD2 covers 8 bases. Germline assignment: CDR1 SEHNR and CDR2 FQNEAQ (reference sequence). The CDR3 spans 16 residues. V trimming: 3 bases; J trimming: 0 bases; junction bases outside the gene matches: 5. The CDR3 nucleotides read TGTGCCAGCAGCTTCGGGGCTAGCGGGAGCACAGATACGCAGTATTTT. Its protein is CASSFGASGSTDTQYF.